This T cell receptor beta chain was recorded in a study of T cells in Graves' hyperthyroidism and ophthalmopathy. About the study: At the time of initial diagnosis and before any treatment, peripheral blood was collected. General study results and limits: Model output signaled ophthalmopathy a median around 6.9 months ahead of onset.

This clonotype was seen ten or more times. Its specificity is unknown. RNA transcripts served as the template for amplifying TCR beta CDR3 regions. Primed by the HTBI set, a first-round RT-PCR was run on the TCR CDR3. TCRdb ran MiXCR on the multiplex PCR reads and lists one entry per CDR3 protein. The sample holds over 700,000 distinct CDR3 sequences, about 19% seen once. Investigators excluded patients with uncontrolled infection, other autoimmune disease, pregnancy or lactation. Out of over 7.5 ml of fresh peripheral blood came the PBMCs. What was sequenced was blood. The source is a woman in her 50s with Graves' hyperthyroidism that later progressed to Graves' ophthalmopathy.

The CDR3 sequence is CASTHDRRGLAKNIQYF. In nucleotides, the CDR3 is TGTGCCAGCACCCACGACCGCAGGGGTCTAGCCAAAAACATTCAGTACTTC. The V gene is TRBV7-3, the J gene TRBJ2-4, with D possibly TRBD1 on 6 matching bases. Germline-derived CDR1 and CDR2 are SGHTA and FQGTGA. CDR3 length equals 17 residues. The V end lost 7 bases, the J end lost 0 bases, and 19 bases lay between the germline ends.